This TCR beta chain was profiled in a study of blood T cell repertoires in COVID-19. Background on the study: COVID-19 samples from acute and convalescent phases originated in the United States, Italy and Spain.

Method: immunoSEQ multiplex PCR; TCRdb's copy keeps in-frame clones and lacks some. The data contain some 250,000 clones, more than 75% of them seen just once; the ten biggest clones take up about 2.9%. Germline V CDR1 and CDR2: MNHEY, SVGEGT. The V end was cut by 6 bases, the J end by 0 bases, with 12 bases between. The CDR3 has 15 amino acids. In this sample, this clone turned up a few times. Sequenced sample: peripheral blood. The clonotype originates from a woman in her twenties or thirties who had recovered from COVID-19. The V and J genes are TRBV6-2 or TRBV6-3 and TRBJ2-4; a weak D match, TRBD1 (5 bases). DNA of the CDR3: TGTGCCAGCAGCCAGTCGACAGTAGCCAAAAACATTCAGTACTTC. Protein: CASSQSTVAKNIQYF.